This section outlines one T cell receptor (beta chain) sequence together with its context. This sample was taken from a study of OX40 agonist ivuxolimab in advanced cancers. Study information: Ivuxolimab, an antibody that agonizes OX40 (CD134), was administered to the patients.

TCRdb keeps only in-frame clones here, not all; method: immunoSEQ multiplex PCR. The sample carries roughly 58,000 clones, about 93% recorded once. V gave up 3 bases and J gave up 0 bases, with 6 bases separating them. CDR1 and CDR2 (germline): SGHRS, YFSETQ. The CDR3 consists of 14 residues. This receptor was identified in an adult with an advanced solid tumor such as melanoma, head and neck, liver or kidney cancer. The sample in question was CD4+ or CD8+ T cells sorted from blood, obtained in a trial of the OX40 agonist ivuxolimab. This sequence joins TRBV5-1 and TRBJ1-4; perhaps TRBD1 as D (6 bases). The DNA for the CDR3 is TGCGCCAGCAGCTCAGGGGCAACTAATGAAAAACTGTTTTTT. It codes for CASSSGATNEKLFF. Full variable domain (remainder filled in from reference TRBV5-1 and TRBJ1-4): KAGVTQTPRYLIKTRGQQVTLSCSPISGHRSVSWYQQTPGQGLQFLFEYFSETQRNKGNFPGRFSGRQFSNSRSEMNVSTLELGDSALYLCASSSGATNEKLFFGSGTQLSVL.